This TCR beta chain was sequenced in a study of early T cells in non-severe SARS-CoV-2 infection. V was shortened by 3 bases and J by 7 bases, with 15 bases between the two germline ends. The CDR3 is 15 residues long. Germline V CDR1 and CDR2: KGHSH, LQKENI. TCRdb redid the calling of the 5' RACE reads with MiXCR, one entry per CDR3 protein. The sample lists 57,000 or so distinct CDR3 sequences; about 12% were seen once. The genes are TRBV18 and TRBJ1-4; possibly TRBD1 for D (5 bases). The source material was whole blood. The sequence came from an adult who was a healthcare worker with PCR-confirmed SARS-CoV-2 infection or an uninfected control (not recorded which). CDR3: CASSPPAGTGEKLFF. The CDR3 bases are TGTGCCAGCTCACCCCCGGCAGGGACGGGTGAAAAACTGTTTTTT.